The clone carrying this T cell receptor (beta chain) was detected a few times. Its antigen is currently unknown. The J segment lost 7 bases and the V segment lost 4 bases, leaving 4 bases of the junction unmatched. The CDR3 covers 14 residues. Germline CDR1 MNHEY, CDR2 SVGAGI. Researchers ran the PCR with 60 Vbeta and 13 Jbeta primers. Profiling relied on immunoSEQ multiplex PCR, and the TCRdb table lists in-frame clones only, not all of them. Of roughly 100,000 clones in the sample, about 80% are singletons; the top ten hold approximately 2%. This sample was included in a study of cytomegalovirus exposure and HLA in healthy donors. General study findings and limits: Some TCR beta chains (164 of them) were listed as cytomegalovirus-associated. A previous analysis found most TCR beta V segments productive roughly 87% or roughly 30% of the time. 87-base-pair reads could not separate some V segments, including TRBV6-2 and TRBV6-3.

This rearrangement joins TRBV6-5 to TRBJ2-4; TRBD1 matches at 10 bases. The sequenced material came from PBMCs. The receptor was derived from a man between 25 and 39 years old in good health and CMV-seronegative. As DNA, the CDR3 is TGTGCCAGCAGTTCCGGGACAGGGGCGAACATTCAGTACTTC. This sequence encodes CASSSGTGANIQYF.